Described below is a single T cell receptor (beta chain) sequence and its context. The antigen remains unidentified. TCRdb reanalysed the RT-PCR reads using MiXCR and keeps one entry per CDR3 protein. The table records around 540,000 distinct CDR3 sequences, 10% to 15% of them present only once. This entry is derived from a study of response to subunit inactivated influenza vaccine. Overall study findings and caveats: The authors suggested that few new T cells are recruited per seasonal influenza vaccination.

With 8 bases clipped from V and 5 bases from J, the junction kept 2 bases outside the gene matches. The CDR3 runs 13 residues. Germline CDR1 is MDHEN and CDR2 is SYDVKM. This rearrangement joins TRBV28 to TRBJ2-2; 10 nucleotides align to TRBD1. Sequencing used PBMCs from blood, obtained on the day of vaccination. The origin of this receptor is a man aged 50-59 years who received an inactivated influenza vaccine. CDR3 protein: CASRTGGTGELFF. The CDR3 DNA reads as TGTGCCAGCCGGACAGGGGGAACCGGGGAGCTGTTTTTT.